The text below deals with one TCR beta chain. The data were taken from a study of metastatic and nonmetastatic thyroid tumors. Study-level background: Thyroid patients, malignant and benign, had repertoires compared across blood and tumor or nodule tissue.

MiXCR reprocessed the PCR reads for TCRdb. The sample holds some 38,000 clones; around half are singletons and the top ten take around a quarter. Nobody among the patients had been given any treatment before thyroid surgery. Trimming took off 3 bases at V and 6 bases at J, with 18 bases between the two ends. The CDR3 spans 17 residues. Germline-derived CDR1 and CDR2 are SGHTA and FQGTGA. Material for sequencing was tumor tissue. This sequence joins TRBV7-3 and TRBJ1-6; unclear D gene. This sequence was found in a male donor with papillary thyroid cancer or a benign thyroid nodule (not recorded which). Some clones in this sample may be carry-over from other donors' samples. As DNA, the CDR3 is TGTGCCAGCAGCTTTCCCTCCTTTCGGCTTTTTAATTCACCCCTCCACTTT. This sequence encodes CASSFPSFRLFNSPLHF. Combining the CDR3 with reference TRBV7-3 and TRBJ1-6 gives the whole variable domain GAGVSQTPSNKVTEKGKYVELRCDPISGHTALYWYRQSLGQGPEFLIYFQGTGAADDSGLPNDRFFAVRPEGSVSTLKIQRTERGDSAVYLCASSFPSFRLFNSPLHFGNGTRLTVT.